The sequence of this T cell receptor beta chain was determined in a study of T cells in Graves' hyperthyroidism and ophthalmopathy. Study results and limitations: The model predicted ophthalmopathy a median around 6.5 months before onset.

As regards this clonotype: Its target is not known.

The CDR3 totals 18 residues. CDR1 and CDR2 (germline): SGHVS, FNYEAQ. With 5 bases clipped from V and 0 bases from J, the junction kept 13 bases outside the gene matches. The authors took PBMCs from 10 ml fresh peripheral blood. RNA transcripts served as the template for amplifying TCR beta CDR3 regions. The HTBI primer set drove a first-round RT-PCR of the TCR CDR3. TCRdb processed the multiplex PCR reads anew with MiXCR; each CDR3 protein has one entry. This sample yields approximately 560,000 distinct CDR3 sequences, of which about a sixth are seen a single time; less than 9.5% belongs to the top ten.

V is TRBV7-6 and J is TRBJ2-1, with 7 bases lining up with TRBD2. The receptor was derived from a young woman with Graves' hyperthyroidism. Material: blood. CDR3 protein: CASSTRPVLATSYNEQFF. DNA for the CDR3: TGTGCCAGCAGCACGAGACCTGTACTAGCGACCTCCTACAATGAGCAGTTCTTC. Full variable domain (remainder filled in from reference TRBV7-6 and TRBJ2-1): GAGVSQSPRYKVTKRGQDVALRCDPISGHVSLYWYRQALGQGPEFLTYFNYEAQQDKSGLPNDRFSAERPEGSISTLTIQRTEQRDSAMYRCASSTRPVLATSYNEQFFGPGTRLTVL.